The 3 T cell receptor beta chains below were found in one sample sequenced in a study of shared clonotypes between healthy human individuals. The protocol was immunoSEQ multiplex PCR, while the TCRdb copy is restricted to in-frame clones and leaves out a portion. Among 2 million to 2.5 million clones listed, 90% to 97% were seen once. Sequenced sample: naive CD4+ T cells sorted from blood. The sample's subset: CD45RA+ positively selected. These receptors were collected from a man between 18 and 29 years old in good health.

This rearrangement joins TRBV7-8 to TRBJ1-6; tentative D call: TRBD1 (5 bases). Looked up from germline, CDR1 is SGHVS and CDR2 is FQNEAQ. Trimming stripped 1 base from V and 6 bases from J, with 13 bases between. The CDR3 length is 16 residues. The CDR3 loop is CASSLEQGLANSPLHF. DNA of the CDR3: TGTGCCAGCAGCTTAGAGCAGGGATTAGCTAATTCACCCCTCCACTTT.

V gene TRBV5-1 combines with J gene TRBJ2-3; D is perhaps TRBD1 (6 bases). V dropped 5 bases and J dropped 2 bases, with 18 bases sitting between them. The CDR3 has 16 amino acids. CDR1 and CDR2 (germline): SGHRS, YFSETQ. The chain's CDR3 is CASRGPGVGNTDTQYF. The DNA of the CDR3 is TGCGCCAGCAGGGGTCCAGGGGTGGGGAACACAGATACGCAGTATTTT.

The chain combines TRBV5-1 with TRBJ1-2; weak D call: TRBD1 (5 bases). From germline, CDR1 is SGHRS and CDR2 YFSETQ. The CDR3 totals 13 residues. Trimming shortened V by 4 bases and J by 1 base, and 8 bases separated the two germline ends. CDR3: CASSPGVNYGYTF. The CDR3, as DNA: TGCGCCAGCAGCCCGGGGGTTAACTATGGCTACACCTTC.